This T cell receptor beta chain was identified in a study of shared clonotypes between healthy human individuals (dated by TCRdb to the early 2020s). About the full investigation: A few men and two women, aged 18 to 49 years, made up the cohort. For each donor, CD4 naive and CD4 memory were each run on three plates, CD8 naive on two plates, and CD8 memory on one plate. To estimate repertoire size and how much clonotypes are shared between individuals, the study performed deep sequencing of blood TCR repertoires from about five healthy adults. Libraries were prepared and TCR repertoires were sequenced by different laboratories using diverse techniques, in order to increase sequencing depth and limit assay-specific biases. Between about 0.94 and 8.9 billion PBMCs per donor were obtained by leukapheresis. Here is what the overall study found, with its caveats: Based on pairwise subsampling, the degree of clonotype sharing among donors was expected to be affected by sequencing depth. Because the study included a small number of donors, the genetic and exposure-history diversity represented was limited. Sharing across a few donors was observed for 4.5% to 6.5% of naive CD4, less than 4% of naive CD8, over 2% of memory CD4, and about 0.4% of memory CD8 clonotypes. Only blood was sampled, and tissue TCR repertoires likely differ from those in blood. Even with the large sequencing depth, rarefaction of the sorted-subset datasets indicated that sequencing was incomplete. Larger estimated clonotype richness was generally found for naive subsets than for memory subsets. Compared with non-shared clonotypes, clonotypes shared by all four sorted-subset donors had higher generation probabilities.

Using the deep immunoSEQ assay, TCR CDR3 regions were amplified from genomic DNA by multiplex PCR. Genomic DNA extracted from each cell subset was distributed evenly over all wells of several immunoSEQ 96-well plates, and each plate served as one replicate. For sorted subsets, each replicate PCR was loaded with about 0.2 ug genomic DNA, equivalent to 25,000 to 30,000 T cell genomes. Purified libraries were quantified with a Qubit 3.0 fluorometer, sized on a Bioanalyzer 2100, and re-quantified with the KAPA Library Quantification kit. A separate single-read 150-cycle Illumina NextSeq 550 flow cell was used to sequence each immunoSEQ 96-well plate. The published analysis was carried out like this. Because only junctional sequences without quality scores were contained in the immunoSEQ output, filtering matching that applied to full-length reads could not be performed. Sequences were annotated with PyIR, a Python wrapper for IgBLAST v1.9, using IMGT germline references to assign V/J genes and CDR3. Reads with weak V/J assignments (E-value above 1e-6), missing CDR3, stop codons, out-of-frame junctions, or ambiguous translated residues were removed. V3J clonotypes were defined as sequences sharing the same inferred V gene, J gene, and CDR3 amino acid sequence. Percentage overlap between repertoires was computed as shared unique clonotypes divided by the size of the smaller repertoire. RTK rarefaction, the Chao1 estimator, and Recon v2.1 estimates of unobserved clonotypes were used to assess repertoire richness. OLGA was used to compute generation probabilities for all TCRbeta clonotypes that the gDNA method yielded from a handful of donors. Drawn from immuneACCESS, this table holds only the in-frame rearrangements with V and J called that TCRdb kept. Clones are partly lost; checked studies trace under half to an unresolved V gene and leave the rest unexplained. The V and J calls and clone size come from that table; D and trimming were worked out from the DNA. In all, the sample holds roughly 550,000 clones, and roughly 95% of those were seen once. In total, the top ten clones hold 0.085% to 0.11% of the sample.

CD8 naive samples were obtained by positive selection for CCR7 among CD45RO-negative cells, yielding a CD45RA+CCR7+ population from which TemRA cells were excluded. Donors were healthy HIV-negative adults with no recently reported acute infections or vaccinations. Only Caucasian adults living in Nashville, Tennessee, USA were represented among the donors. After blood collection by leukapheresis, PBMCs were isolated using Ficoll-Histopaque density gradient centrifugation and then cryopreserved in the vapor phase of liquid nitrogen. Analytical flow cytometry was used to check the purity and quantity of every magnetically sorted T cell population. Genomic DNA was isolated from each sorted fraction and quantified by UV absorbance on a Nanodrop 2000c. This clone occurred once. No antigen is known for it. Base quality data are lacking; no much larger clone is found one base away. The identical CDR3 is also encoded by other nucleotide sequences in the sample.

The sample was naive CD8+ T cells sorted from blood. According to the study, the label for this sample's cell subset or site signals: CD45RA+CCR7+. The source of this sequence is a woman between 25 and 40 years old in good health.

Read as DNA, the sequence is TGTGCCAGCAGCTCCGGGGGTCAGCCCCAGCATTTT. Protein translation: CASSSGGQPQHF. The chain joins TRBV5-5 to TRBJ1-5; 5 matching bases give a weak D call of TRBD1. The germline V gene (reference sequence) specifies SGHKS as CDR1 and YYEKEE as CDR2. V and J lose 3 bases and 6 bases, and a span of 7 bases separates them. The CDR3 starts with the cysteine, ends with the phenylalanine, and has 12 residues. Only the CDR3 part of the read is kept: 36 bases, read in frame from the first base.